This passage covers 10 T cell receptor beta chains from one sample sequenced in a study of shared clonotypes between healthy human individuals. Profiled with immunoSEQ multiplex PCR; TCRdb holds only in-frame clones, not every one. In the table there are a few million clones, just under 95% of which are singletons. The material sequenced was naive CD4+ T cells from PBMCs. Subset meaning: CD45RA+ positively selected. Every receptor here comes from a young man in good health. Some clones in this sample may be carry-over from other donors' samples.

This clone was found once. This chain links TRBV29-1 with TRBJ2-2; D is possibly TRBD1 (6 bases). Per the germline V gene, CDR1 is SQVTM and CDR2 is ANQGSEA. CDR3 length: 15 residues. V lost 5 bases, J lost 4 bases, and 17 bases lay in between. For the CDR3, the DNA is TGCAGCGTTATTGATGTGACAGGAGCCACCGGGGAGCTGTTTTTT. It yields the protein CSVIDVTGATGELFF.

This clone showed up just once. The V and J genes are TRBV25-1 and TRBJ1-3; no clear D gene. The germline V gene encodes CDR1 MGHDK and CDR2 SYGVNS. The CDR3 covers 12 residues. V was cut by 4 bases and J by 11 bases, with 12 bases left in between. The CDR3: CASSVYAGSIYF. In DNA form, the CDR3 reads TGTGCCAGCAGTGTATATGCGGGGTCCATATATTTT.

V is TRBV7-2 and J is TRBJ1-1; 7 nucleotides align to TRBD1. The germline CDR1 and CDR2 sequences are SGHTA and FQGNSA. The CDR3 is 14 amino acids. Trimming removed 0 bases from V and 4 bases from J; junction bases left unmatched: 2. CDR3 region: CASSLAQGTTEAFF. The CDR3 coding sequence is TGTGCCAGCAGCTTAGCACAGGGGACCACTGAAGCTTTCTTT.

V gene TRBV7-3 combines with J gene TRBJ1-2; D remains ambiguous. V lost 2 bases and J 3 bases, leaving 10 bases between the germline ends. Germline V gives CDR1 SGHTA, CDR2 FQGTGA. The CDR3 sequence is 14 residues long. The CDR3 reads CASSLEGFDYGYTF. In DNA form, the CDR3 reads TGTGCCAGCAGCTTAGAAGGGTTCGACTATGGCTACACCTTC.

The rearrangement uses TRBV27 and TRBJ2-3, with 10 bases that match TRBD1. J was trimmed by 5 bases and V by 5 bases; bases with no gene match: 22. The CDR3 loop spans 20 amino acids. Germline V CDR1 and CDR2: MNHEY, SMNVEV (reference sequence). CDR3 bases: TGTGCCAGCAGTCTTATACCCCCCCGGACAGGGGGAATGATAAGAGATACGCAGTATTTT. Protein product: CASSLIPPRTGGMIRDTQYF.

The chain employs TRBV5-1 and TRBJ1-1; D uncertain. V was shortened by 4 bases and J by 3 bases, with 10 bases between the two germline ends. Germline loops: CDR1 SGHRS, CDR2 YFSETQ. The CDR3 contains 13 residues. The CDR3, as DNA: TGCGCCAGCAGCCCCGTTTTCGACACTGAAGCTTTCTTT. It translates to CASSPVFDTEAFF.

The rearrangement joins TRBV4-2 to TRBJ2-1, with a possible D match to TRBD2 (6 bases). V lost 5 bases, J lost 4 bases, and 30 bases lay in between. The CDR3 length is 20 residues. Germline V CDR1 and CDR2: LGHNA, YNFKEQ. In DNA form, the CDR3 reads TGTGCCAGCAGCGCAGAGTCTTCGTTAGCTCCGGGAGAAGCGTACAATGAGCAGTTCTTC. Protein sequence: CASSAESSLAPGEAYNEQFF.

As to this clone: The same CDR3 also results from other DNA sequences found in this sample. The chain recombines TRBV27 with TRBJ2-7, with TRBD1 matching 7 bases. CDR3 length: 13 amino acids. Germline CDR1 is MNHEY and CDR2 is SMNVEV (reference sequence). The trim removed 5 bases at V and 4 bases at J, leaving 5 bases unmatched. Written as DNA, the CDR3 is TGTGCCAGCAGTCCAGACAGGGCTTACGAGCAGTACTTC. Translated, it gives CASSPDRAYEQYF.

The rearrangement links TRBV28 to TRBJ1-1; D unclear. This CDR3 region has 15 residues. Germline V gene data show CDR1 as MDHEN and CDR2 as SYDVKM. V was trimmed by 1 base and J by 6 bases, leaving 15 bases between them. The CDR3 spells CASSLLYIQSSEAFF. For the CDR3, the DNA is TGTGCCAGCAGTTTATTGTATATCCAGTCCTCTGAAGCTTTCTTT.

The chain uses TRBV6-1 and TRBJ2-3, with D hard to call. CDR1 is MNHNS, CDR2 SASEGT, per germline. The CDR3 contains 11 residues. Trimming shortened V by 8 bases and J by 11 bases, and 14 bases separated the two germline ends. CDR3 in amino acids: CASGALPGQYF. The CDR3 DNA reads TGTGCCAGCGGAGCCCTCCCAGGGCAGTATTTT.